This T cell receptor beta chain stems from a study of technical replicates of blood from several donors. Libraries were prepared by immunoSEQ multiplex PCR; TCRdb keeps only in-frame clonotypes and omits some of them. The sample has tens of thousands of clones, roughly 93% seen once. The CDR3 sequence is 14 residues long. From germline, CDR1 is SEHNR and CDR2 FQNEAQ (reference sequence). V was trimmed by 5 bases and J by 5 bases, leaving 15 bases between them. This TCR came from a human donor in good health. V is TRBV7-9 and J is TRBJ2-5; a possible D gene is TRBD1 (6 bases). Source material: T cells isolated from PBMCs. The CDR3 sequence: CASSESRGMETQYF. The CDR3 nucleotides are TGTGCCAGCAGCGAGTCTAGGGGGATGGAGACCCAGTACTTC.